The sequence of this T cell receptor beta chain was determined in a study of OX40 agonist ivuxolimab in advanced cancers. As for the study in general: Across the patients, intravenous ivuxolimab was delivered every 2 weeks at 0.01 to 10 mg/kg. Partial responses, seen in three patients, involved one hepatocellular carcinoma and two cutaneous melanomas. Whole-study findings and limits: In the 0.1 to 3.0 mg/kg range, CD4+ and CD8+ blood T cells had expanded clonally by week 6.

Points on this clone: The antigen is not known.

The germline gives CDR1 SGDLS, CDR2 YYNGEE. The CDR3 has 16 amino acids. With V trimmed by 0 bases and J by 4 bases, 7 bases remained unmatched. The method was immunoSEQ multiplex PCR; TCRdb's version includes in-frame clones alone and lacks a portion of them. The sample holds 66,000 or so clones; more than 65% are singletons and the top ten take 4.4%. The source was CD4+ or CD8+ T cells sorted from blood, collected in a trial of the OX40 agonist ivuxolimab. This chain links TRBV9 with TRBJ2-1; 7 bases align to TRBD1. The sequence was obtained from an adult with an advanced solid tumor such as melanoma, head and neck, liver or kidney cancer. CDR3 DNA: TGTGCCAGCAGCGTAGGTCCGGAACAGGGGTACAATGAGCAGTTCTTC. Protein: CASSVGPEQGYNEQFF.